Below are 2 T cell receptor beta chains sequenced from a single sample in a study of monozygotic twins with inflammatory bowel disease (dated by TCRdb to between 2018 and 2020). The library was prepared using 5' RACE. This sample was sequenced with an Illumina HiSeq 2500. After reprocessing by TCRdb, each CDR3 protein sequence is one entry, and no DNA is given. This sample's listing comprises around 450,000 distinct CDR3 sequences. About 2.3% of the sample rests with the top ten. The sample taken for sequencing was blood. These receptors originate from a human donor with ulcerative colitis or Crohn's disease, or a healthy co-twin of an affected twin (not recorded which).

J is TRBJ2-1 and V is TRBV7-8; TCRdb indicates TRBD2, and absent DNA this call remains unverified. In germline, CDR1 is SGHVS, CDR2 FQNEAQ. The CDR3 covers 14 residues. The CDR3 sequence: CASSLRRGSDEQFF.

This chain links TRBV6-5 with TRBJ1-1; TCRdb indicates TRBD1, and absent DNA this call remains unverified. The CDR3 length is 13 residues. Germline V gives CDR1 MNHEY, CDR2 SVGAGI. The CDR3: CASSRQVFSEAFF.